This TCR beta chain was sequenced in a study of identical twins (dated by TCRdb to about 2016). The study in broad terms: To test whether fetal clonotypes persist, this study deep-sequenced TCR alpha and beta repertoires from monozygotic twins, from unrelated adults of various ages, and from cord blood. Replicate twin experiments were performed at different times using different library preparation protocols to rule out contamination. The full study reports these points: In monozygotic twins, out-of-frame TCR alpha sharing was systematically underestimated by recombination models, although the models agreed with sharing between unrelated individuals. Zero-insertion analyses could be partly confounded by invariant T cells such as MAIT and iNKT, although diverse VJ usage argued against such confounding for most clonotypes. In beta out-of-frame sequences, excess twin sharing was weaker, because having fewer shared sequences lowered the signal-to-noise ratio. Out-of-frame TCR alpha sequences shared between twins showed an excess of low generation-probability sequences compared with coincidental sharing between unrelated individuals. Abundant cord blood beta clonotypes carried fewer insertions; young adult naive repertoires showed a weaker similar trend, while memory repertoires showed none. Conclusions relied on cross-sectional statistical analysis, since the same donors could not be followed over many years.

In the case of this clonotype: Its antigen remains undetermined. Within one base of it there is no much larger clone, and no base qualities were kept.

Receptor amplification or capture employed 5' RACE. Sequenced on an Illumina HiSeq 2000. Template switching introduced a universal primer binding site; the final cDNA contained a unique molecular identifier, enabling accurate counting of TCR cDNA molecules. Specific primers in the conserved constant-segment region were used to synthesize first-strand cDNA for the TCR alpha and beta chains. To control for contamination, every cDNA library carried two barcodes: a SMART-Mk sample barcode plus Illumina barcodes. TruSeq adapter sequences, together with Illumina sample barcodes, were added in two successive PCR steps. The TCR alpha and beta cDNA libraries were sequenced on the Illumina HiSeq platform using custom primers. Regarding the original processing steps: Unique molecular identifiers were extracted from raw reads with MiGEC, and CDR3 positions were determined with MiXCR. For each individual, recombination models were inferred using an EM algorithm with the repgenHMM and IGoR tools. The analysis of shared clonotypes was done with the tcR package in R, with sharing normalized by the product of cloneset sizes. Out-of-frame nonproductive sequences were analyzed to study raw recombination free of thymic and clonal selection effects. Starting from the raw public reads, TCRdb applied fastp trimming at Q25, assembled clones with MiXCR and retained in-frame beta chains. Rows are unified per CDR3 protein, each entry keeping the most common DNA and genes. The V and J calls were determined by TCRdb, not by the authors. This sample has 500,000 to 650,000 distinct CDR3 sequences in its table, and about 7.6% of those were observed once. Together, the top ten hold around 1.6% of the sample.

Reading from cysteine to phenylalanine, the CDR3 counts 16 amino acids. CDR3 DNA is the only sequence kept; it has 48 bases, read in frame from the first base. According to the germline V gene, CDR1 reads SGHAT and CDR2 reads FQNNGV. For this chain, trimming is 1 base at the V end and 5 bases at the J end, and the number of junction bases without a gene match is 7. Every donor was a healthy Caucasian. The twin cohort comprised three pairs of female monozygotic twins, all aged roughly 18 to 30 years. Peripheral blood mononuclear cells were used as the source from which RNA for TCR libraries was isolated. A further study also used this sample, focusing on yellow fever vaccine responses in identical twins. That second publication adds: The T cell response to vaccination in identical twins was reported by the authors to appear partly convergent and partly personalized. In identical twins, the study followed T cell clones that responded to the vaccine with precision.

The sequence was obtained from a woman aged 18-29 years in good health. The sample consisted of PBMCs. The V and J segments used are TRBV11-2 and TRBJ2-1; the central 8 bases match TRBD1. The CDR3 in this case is CASSLGTGSWDNEQFF. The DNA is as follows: TGTGCCAGCAGCTTAGGGACAGGGTCATGGGACAATGAGCAGTTCTTC.